Listed here are 13 T cell receptor beta chains from one sample, sequenced in a study of T cells in Graves' hyperthyroidism and ophthalmopathy. Researchers took RNA transcripts and amplified the TCR beta CDR3 regions from them. An initial round of RT-PCR targeting the TCR CDR3 relied on the HTBI primer set. TCRdb processed the multiplex PCR reads anew with MiXCR; each CDR3 protein has one entry. Of 550,000 to 600,000 distinct CDR3 sequences detected, 46% appear once; the ten largest clones hold under 20%. The specimen sequenced was peripheral blood or thyroid tissue (not recorded which). These receptors originate from an adult woman with Graves' disease, either hyperthyroidism or ophthalmopathy (not recorded which).

The rearrangement uses TRBV10-3 and TRBJ1-1; 7 nucleotides align to TRBD1. The CDR3 totals 14 residues. With 11 bases clipped from V and 2 bases from J, the junction kept 11 bases outside the gene matches. Germline V CDR1 and CDR2: ENHRY, SYGVKD. This CDR3 is CASGQDSLNTEAFF. CDR3 sequence (DNA): TGTGCCTCAGGACAGGACAGTCTTAACACTGAAGCTTTCTTT.

The genes are TRBV2 and TRBJ2-2, with D uncertain. The germline V gene has CDR1 SNHLY and CDR2 FYNNEI. CDR3 length: 13 amino acids. Trimming cost V 7 bases and J 11 bases, with 17 bases left between them. CDR3 in DNA: TGTGCCAGCACCCCTGGGTTGTTCGGAGAGCTGTTTTTT. It specifies CASTPGLFGELFF.

This clonotype has at least ten counts. The chain carries TRBV7-2 and TRBJ2-7, with TRBD2 matching over 8 bases. Germline CDR1 and CDR2: SGHTA and FQGNSA. With V trimmed by 6 bases and J by 3 bases, 7 bases remained unmatched. This CDR3 spans 14 amino acids. CDR3 sequence reads: CASSIAGRGYEQYF. Here the CDR3 DNA reads TGTGCCAGCAGTATAGCGGGAAGAGGCTACGAGCAGTACTTC.

This clonotype was detected many times. The chain carries TRBV7-3 and TRBJ2-5; D tentatively fits TRBD1 or TRBD2 (5 bases each). The V gene's germline CDR1 is SGHTA and CDR2 FQGTGA. V dropped 2 bases and J dropped 2 bases, with 9 bases sitting between them. This CDR3 is 14 amino acids long. The CDR3 bases are TGTGCCAGCAGCTTAGGAGGACAACAAGAGACCCAGTACTTC. Its protein product is CASSLGGQQETQYF.

This rearrangement joins TRBV5-1 to TRBJ2-7; TRBD2 agrees at 11 bases. With 4 bases clipped from V and 7 bases from J, the junction kept 7 bases outside the gene matches. The germline gives CDR1 SGHRS, CDR2 YFSETQ. CDR3 length: 14 amino acids. CDR3 sequence: CASSITSGSEEQYF. As DNA, the CDR3 is TGCGCCAGCAGCATTACTAGCGGGAGTGAAGAGCAGTACTTC.

This clonotype was seen ten or more times. The V and J genes are TRBV15 and TRBJ2-7, with a tentative D call TRBD1 (6 bases). V was trimmed by 2 bases and J by 2 bases, leaving 13 bases between them. Germline loops: CDR1 LNHNV, CDR2 YYDKDF (reference sequence). CDR3 length equals 15 residues. In DNA form, the CDR3 reads TGTGCCACCAGCAGACGTCAGACAGGCCCCTACGAGCAGTACTTC. The encoded protein is CATSRRQTGPYEQYF.

The chain is built from TRBV29-1 and TRBJ2-7; D gene unclear. V was cut by 4 bases and J by 0 bases, with 16 bases left in between. This CDR3 has 15 residues. The germline V gene encodes CDR1 SQVTM and CDR2 ANQGSEA. In DNA, the CDR3 is TGCAGCGTTGTATGGCGGCGGAAAGACTCCTACGAGCAGTACTTC. Translation: CSVVWRRKDSYEQYF.

The rearrangement uses TRBV24-1 and TRBJ2-5; TRBD2 matches 7 bases. Germline values: CDR1 KGHDR, CDR2 SFDVKD. This CDR3 has 17 amino acids. V was pared by 3 bases and J by 5 bases, with 14 bases of the junction left unmatched. CDR3 region: CATSDPRKAGVSETQYF. CDR3 nucleotides: TGTGCCACCAGTGATCCCCGTAAGGCGGGAGTTAGTGAGACCCAGTACTTC.

This clonotype has a count of ten or more. This chain connects TRBV5-1 to TRBJ2-5; TRBD1 matches 11 bases. Germline values: CDR1 SGHRS, CDR2 YFSETQ. This CDR3 is 13 amino acids long. The J segment lost 7 bases and the V segment lost 7 bases, leaving 6 bases of the junction unmatched. The CDR3 DNA reads TGCGCCAGCGGACAGGGGGCTTATTTGACCCAGTACTTC. Translated: CASGQGAYLTQYF.

The rearrangement links TRBV6-1 to TRBJ2-6; 9 positions agree with TRBD1. The trim removed 6 bases at V and 2 bases at J, leaving 8 bases unmatched. Germline V gives CDR1 MNHNS, CDR2 SASEGT. CDR3 length: 17 amino acids. The CDR3 region is CASSRLGTGTGANVLTF. The DNA of the CDR3 is TGTGCCAGCAGCCGACTCGGGACAGGGACTGGGGCCAACGTCCTGACTTTC.

This clonotype was picked up many times. The gene calls are TRBV5-1 and TRBJ2-2; maybe TRBD1 (6 bases). The CDR3 loop spans 12 amino acids. Germline CDR1 SGHRS, CDR2 YFSETQ. V dropped 6 bases and J dropped 6 bases, with 9 bases sitting between them. The CDR3 bases are TGCGCCAGCATCTCAGGGGCCGGGGAGCTGTTTTTT. Translated: CASISGAGELFF.

V is TRBV10-3 and J is TRBJ1-6, with D unclear. Germline CDR1 ENHRY, CDR2 SYGVKD. Trimming took 6 bases from V and 4 from J, leaving 13 bases between them. The CDR3 is 15 amino acids. The CDR3 DNA is TGTGCCATCAGGCCCGGGGAAACTTATAATTCACCCCTCCACTTT. It specifies CAIRPGETYNSPLHF.

A note on this clonotype: This may be a read error, as it is one base from a much larger clone. This is likely a read error, given that the CDR3 carries no conserved phenylalanine or tryptophan at its end. The chain combines TRBV5-1 with TRBJ1-1; D unresolved. In germline, CDR1 is SGHRS, CDR2 YFSETQ. Trimming pared 3 bases from V and 7 bases from J, leaving 16 bases between. The CDR3 consists of 14 residues. The CDR3 DNA sequence: TGCGCCAGCAGCTGGCAGACCGGGGAGGATGAAGCTTTCCTT. Translated, it gives CASSWQTGEDEAFL.